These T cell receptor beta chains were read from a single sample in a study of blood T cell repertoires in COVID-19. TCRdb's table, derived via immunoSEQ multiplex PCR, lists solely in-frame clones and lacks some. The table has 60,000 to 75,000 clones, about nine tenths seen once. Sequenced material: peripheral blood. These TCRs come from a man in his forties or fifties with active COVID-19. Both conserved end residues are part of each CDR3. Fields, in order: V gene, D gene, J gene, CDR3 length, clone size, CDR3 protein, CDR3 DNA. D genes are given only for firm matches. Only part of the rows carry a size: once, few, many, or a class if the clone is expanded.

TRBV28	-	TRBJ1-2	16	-	CASSLRAGGLNKGYTF	TGTGCCAGCAGTTTAAGGGCCGGAGGTCTTAACAAAGGCTACACCTTC
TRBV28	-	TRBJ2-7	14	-	CASGPVAASREQYF	TGTGCCAGCGGCCCGGTAGCGGCGAGTCGCGAGCAGTACTTC
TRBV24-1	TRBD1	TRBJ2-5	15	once	CATSDPRTGQETQYF	TGTGCCACCAGTGACCCCCGGACAGGACAAGAGACCCAGTACTTC
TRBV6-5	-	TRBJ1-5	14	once	CASSTGTGNQPQHF	TGTGCCAGCAGTACAGGGACGGGCAATCAGCCCCAGCATTTT
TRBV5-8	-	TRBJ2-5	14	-	CASSRRRGKETQYF	TGTGCCAGCAGCCGGCGCCGGGGGAAAGAGACCCAGTACTTC
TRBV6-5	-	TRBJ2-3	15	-	CASSYETPRPDTQYF	TGTGCCAGCAGTTATGAGACACCTCGCCCAGATACGCAGTATTTT
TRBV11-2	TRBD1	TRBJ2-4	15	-	CASSLTGLGKNIQYF	TGTGCCAGCAGCCTGACAGGGCTTGGCAAAAACATTCAGTACTTC
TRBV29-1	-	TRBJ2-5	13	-	CSVDARGGKTQYF	TGCAGCGTTGATGCTAGGGGGGGGAAGACCCAGTACTTC
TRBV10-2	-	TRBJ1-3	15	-	CASREGGGSGNTIYF	TGCGCCAGCAGAGAGGGGGGGGGCTCTGGAAACACCATATATTTT
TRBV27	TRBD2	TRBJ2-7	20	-	CASSPNPLLAGIWRAYEQYF	TGTGCCAGCAGTCCCAACCCCCTACTAGCGGGGATTTGGCGCGCCTACGAGCAGTACTTC
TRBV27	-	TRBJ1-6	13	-	CASSRDTGRPLHF	TGTGCCAGCAGCCGGGACACCGGCAGACCCCTCCACTTT
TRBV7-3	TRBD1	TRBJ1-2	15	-	CASSSSGTAAYGYTF	TGTGCCAGCAGCTCCTCCGGGACAGCCGCATATGGCTACACCTTC
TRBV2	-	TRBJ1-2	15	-	CASSGNRVNGYGYTF	TGTGCCAGCAGTGGTAATCGGGTAAACGGCTATGGCTACACCTTC
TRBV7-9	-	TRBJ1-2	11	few	CASSAWGREYF	TGTGCCAGCAGCGCATGGGGGAGGGAGTACTTC
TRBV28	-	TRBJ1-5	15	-	CASSFIAGDGQPQHF	TGTGCCAGCAGTTTTATAGCAGGGGATGGTCAGCCCCAGCATTTT
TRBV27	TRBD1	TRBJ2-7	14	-	CASSSGTGGYEQYF	TGTGCCAGCAGTTCCGGGACAGGGGGCTACGAGCAGTACTTC
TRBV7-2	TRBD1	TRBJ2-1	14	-	CASSETTGYNEQFF	TGTGCCAGCAGCGAAACGACAGGGTACAATGAGCAGTTCTTC
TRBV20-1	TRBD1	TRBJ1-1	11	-	CSAPTGAEAFF	TGCAGTGCACCGACAGGGGCTGAAGCTTTCTTT
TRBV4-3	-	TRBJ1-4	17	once	CASSLLGGEATNEKLFF	TGCGCCAGCAGCCTGCTGGGGGGTGAAGCAACTAATGAAAAACTGTTTTTT
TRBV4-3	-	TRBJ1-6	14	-	CASSPRDSNSPLHF	TGCGCCAGCAGCCCCAGAGACAGTAATTCACCCCTCCACTTT
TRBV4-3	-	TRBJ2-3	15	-	CASSLTVRSTDTQYF	TGCGCCAGCAGCCTGACAGTCCGAAGCACAGATACGCAGTATTTT
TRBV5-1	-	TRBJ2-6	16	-	CASSLTGIVGTNVLTF	TGCGCCAGCAGCTTGACAGGGATAGTGGGGACCAACGTCCTGACTTTC
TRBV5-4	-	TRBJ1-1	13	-	CASSFSENTEAFF	TGTGCCAGCAGCTTCAGCGAGAACACTGAAGCTTTCTTT
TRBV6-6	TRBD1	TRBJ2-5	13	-	CATHTGGRETQYF	TGTGCCACCCACACAGGGGGCCGGGAGACCCAGTACTTC
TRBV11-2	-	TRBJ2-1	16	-	CASSSSWGAGVNEQFF	TGTGCCAGCAGCTCCTCCTGGGGGGCGGGGGTAAATGAGCAGTTCTTC
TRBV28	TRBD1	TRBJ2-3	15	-	CASSTGQGARYTQYF	TGTGCCAGCAGCACGGGACAGGGGGCGAGGTATACGCAGTATTTT
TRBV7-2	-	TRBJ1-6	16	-	CASSLRTGLYNSPLHF	TGTGCCAGCAGCCTGCGGACTGGACTTTATAATTCACCCCTCCACTTT
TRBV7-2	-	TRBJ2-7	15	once	CASSLFWGGTYEQYF	TGTGCCAGCAGTCTTTTTTGGGGCGGAACCTACGAGCAGTACTTC
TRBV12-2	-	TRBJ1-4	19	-	CASRLTGTFIVATNEKLFF	TGTGCAAGTCGCTTAACCGGGACATTCATAGTTGCAACTAATGAAAAACTGTTTTTT
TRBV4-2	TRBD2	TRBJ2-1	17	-	CASSHRSGGESYNEQFF	TGTGCCAGCAGCCATAGGTCGGGGGGGGAGTCCTACAATGAGCAGTTCTTC
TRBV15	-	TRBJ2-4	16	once	CATSRDLGLAKNIQYF	TGTGCCACCAGCAGAGATTTGGGGCTAGCCAAAAACATTCAGTACTTC
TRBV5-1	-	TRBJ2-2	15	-	CASSLDRSYTGELFF	TGCGCCAGCAGCTTGGACAGGTCTTACACCGGGGAGCTGTTTTTT
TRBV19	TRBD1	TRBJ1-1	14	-	CASRTNRGPGEAFF	TGTGCCAGTAGAACGAACAGGGGGCCAGGTGAAGCTTTCTTT
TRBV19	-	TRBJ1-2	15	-	CASSIPQGYNYGYTF	TGTGCCAGTAGTATCCCGCAGGGGTACAACTATGGCTACACCTTC
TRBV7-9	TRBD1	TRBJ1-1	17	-	CASSLARDRHMNTEAFF	TGTGCCAGCAGCTTAGCTCGGGACAGGCACATGAACACTGAAGCTTTCTTT
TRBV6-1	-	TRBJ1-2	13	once	CASSDNGLYGYTF	TGTGCCAGCAGTGACAACGGACTCTATGGCTACACCTTC
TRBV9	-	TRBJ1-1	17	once	CASSVDFKGPGDTEAFF	TGTGCCAGCAGCGTAGATTTCAAGGGACCGGGGGACACTGAAGCTTTCTTT
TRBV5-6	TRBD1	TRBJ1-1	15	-	CASSRRTGSLYEAFF	TGTGCCAGCAGCCGTCGGACAGGGAGCTTGTACGAAGCTTTCTTT
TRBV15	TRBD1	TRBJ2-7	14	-	CATSFGQGAYEQYF	TGTGCCACCAGCTTTGGACAGGGGGCCTACGAGCAGTACTTC
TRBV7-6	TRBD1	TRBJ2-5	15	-	CASSAGTGVAETQYF	TGTGCCAGCAGCGCGGGGACAGGGGTGGCAGAGACCCAGTACTTC
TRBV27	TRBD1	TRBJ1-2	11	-	CASSQGAGYTF	TGTGCCAGCAGCCAGGGGGCAGGCTACACCTTC
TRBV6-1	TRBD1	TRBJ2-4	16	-	CASSGRQGATKNIQYF	TGTGCCAGCAGTGGGAGACAGGGGGCGACCAAAAACATTCAGTACTTC
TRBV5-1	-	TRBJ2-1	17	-	CASSPLATGVYAGEQFF	TGCGCCAGCAGCCCTTTGGCGACAGGAGTCTATGCAGGTGAGCAGTTCTTC
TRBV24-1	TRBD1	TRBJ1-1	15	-	CATSDSQGAGTEAFF	TGTGCCACCAGTGACTCTCAGGGGGCCGGCACTGAAGCTTTCTTT
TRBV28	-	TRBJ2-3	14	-	CASNRRRPRDTQYF	TGTGCCAGTAATAGGAGGCGTCCCAGGGATACGCAGTATTTT
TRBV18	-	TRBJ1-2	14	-	CASSPSDSNYGYTF	TGTGCCAGCTCACCATCGGACAGTAACTATGGCTACACCTTC
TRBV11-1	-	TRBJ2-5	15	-	CASSPLPGSQETQYF	TGTGCCAGCAGCCCATTACCTGGGAGCCAAGAGACCCAGTACTTC
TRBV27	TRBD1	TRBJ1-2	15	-	CASRQTGGGNYGYTF	TGTGCCAGCAGACAAACAGGGGGCGGTAACTATGGCTACACCTTC
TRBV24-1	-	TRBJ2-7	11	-	CATSDQYEQYF	TGTGCCACCAGTGACCAGTACGAGCAGTACTTC
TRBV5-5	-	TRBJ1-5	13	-	CASSAINDQPQHF	TGTGCCAGCAGCGCTATAAACGATCAGCCCCAGCATTTT
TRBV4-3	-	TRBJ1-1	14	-	CASSQQLRGTEAFF	TGCGCCAGCAGCCAACAACTCAGGGGCACTGAAGCTTTCTTT
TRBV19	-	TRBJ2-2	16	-	CASSIGGVRNTGELFF	TGTGCCAGTAGTATAGGGGGCGTGCGGAACACCGGGGAGCTGTTTTTT
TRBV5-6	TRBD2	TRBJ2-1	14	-	CAILAGSSYNEQFF	TGTGCCATCTTAGCGGGAAGCTCCTACAATGAGCAGTTCTTC
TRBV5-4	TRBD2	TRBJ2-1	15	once	CASSLMVAGSGEQFF	TGTGCCAGCAGCTTGATGGTAGCGGGGTCAGGTGAGCAGTTCTTC